Here is one T cell receptor beta chain with its context. What it recognizes is unknown. This entry belongs to a study of CD8 T cells in ankylosing spondylitis. Study-level findings and limits: There was reportedly significant enrichment of clones that were disease-linked in matched ankylosing spondylitis synovial fluid. In ankylosing spondylitis blood, a motif of eight highly homologous TCR beta variants appeared characteristic.

Library preparation for TCR beta used quantitative 5'-RACE with molecular barcodes. MiXCR, applied by TCRdb to the 5' RACE reads, yields one record per CDR3 protein. The sample records about 840,000 distinct CDR3 sequences, over 9.5% being singletons. Sequenced material: blood, either unsorted or a sorted T cell fraction (not recorded which). The TCR originated in a male donor with ankylosing spondylitis.

DNA for the CDR3: TGTGCCAGCAGCTGGAGGGTCGCGAACTATGGCTACACCTTC. Translating gives CASSWRVANYGYTF. The V and J genes are TRBV5-6 and TRBJ1-2; D is ambiguous. Per germline, CDR1 SGHDT and CDR2 YYEEEE. V was pared by 3 bases and J by 2 bases, with 11 bases between. The CDR3 covers 14 residues.